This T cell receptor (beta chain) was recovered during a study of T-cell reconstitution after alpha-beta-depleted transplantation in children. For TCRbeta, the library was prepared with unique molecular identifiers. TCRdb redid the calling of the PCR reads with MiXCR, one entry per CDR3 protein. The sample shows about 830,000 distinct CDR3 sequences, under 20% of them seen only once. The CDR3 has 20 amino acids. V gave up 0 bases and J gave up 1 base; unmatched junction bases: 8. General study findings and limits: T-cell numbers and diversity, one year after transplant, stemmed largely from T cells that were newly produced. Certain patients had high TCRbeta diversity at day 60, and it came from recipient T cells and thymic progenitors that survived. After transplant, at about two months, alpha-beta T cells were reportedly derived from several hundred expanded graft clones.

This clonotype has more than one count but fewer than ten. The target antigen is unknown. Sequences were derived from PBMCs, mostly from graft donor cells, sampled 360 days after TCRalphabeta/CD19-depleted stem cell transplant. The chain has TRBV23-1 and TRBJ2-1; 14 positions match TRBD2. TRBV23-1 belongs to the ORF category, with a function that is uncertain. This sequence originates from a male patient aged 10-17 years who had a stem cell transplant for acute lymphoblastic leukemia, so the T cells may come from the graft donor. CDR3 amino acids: CASSQSRGLAGERSYNEQFF. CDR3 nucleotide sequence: TGCGCCAGCAGTCAATCGCGGGGACTAGCGGGAGAAAGGTCCTACAATGAGCAGTTCTTC.